The 18 T cell receptor beta chains given below trace back to one sample, sequenced in a study of T-cell reconstitution after alpha-beta-depleted transplantation in children. Unique molecular identifiers tagged the TCRbeta library. A single record per CDR3 protein comes from TCRdb applying MiXCR to the PCR reads. The sample holds about 610,000 distinct CDR3 sequences, roughly 30% seen once. Material: PBMCs, obtained before TCRalphabeta/CD19-depleted stem cell transplant. The receptors were sampled from a boy under two years old with Wiskott-Aldrich syndrome, due to receive a stem cell transplant.

In its sample, this clonotype was seen a few times. The V call is TRBV12-3 or TRBV12-4, the J call TRBJ2-3, with 7 bases identical to TRBD2. The CDR3 totals 16 residues. The ends lost 1 base at V and 1 base at J; junction bases unmatched: 5. The CDR3 DNA follows: TGTGCCAGCAGTTTAGGGGTAACTAGCGGCACAGATACGCAGTATTTT. Amino acid sequence: CASSLGVTSGTDTQYF.

This clonotype was recorded a few times. The chain joins TRBV5-1 to TRBJ2-1, with D perhaps assigned TRBD1 or TRBD2 (5 bases each). The germline gives CDR1 SGHRS, CDR2 YFSETQ. V lost 7 bases and J 2 bases, leaving 19 bases between the germline ends. The CDR3 loop spans 16 amino acids. The CDR3 here is CASAARRDGTYNEQFF. Written as DNA, the CDR3 is TGCGCCAGCGCCGCCCGCCGGGACGGAACCTACAATGAGCAGTTCTTC.

V and J are TRBV2 and TRBJ2-3; D remains ambiguous. V was pared by 4 bases and J by 5 bases, with 10 bases between. Germline V gives CDR1 SNHLY, CDR2 FYNNEI. The CDR3 loop spans 13 amino acids. The CDR3 coding sequence is TGTGCCAGCAGTGGATCACAAAGAGATACGCAGTATTTT. This encodes CASSGSQRDTQYF.

This clonotype appeared a single time. This chain links TRBV12-3 or TRBV12-4 with TRBJ2-2, with a possible D match to TRBD1 (6 bases). V lost 2 bases and J lost 6, with 10 bases in between. The CDR3 loop spans 14 amino acids. The CDR3 DNA reads as TGTGCCAGCAGTTTAAGCAGGGGAGCCGGGGAGCTGTTTTTT. Protein product: CASSLSRGAGELFF.

The V gene is TRBV7-2, the J gene TRBJ2-1, with 10 bases that match TRBD2. The CDR3 has 15 amino acids. Germline V lookup: CDR1 SGHTA, CDR2 FQGNSA. Losses at the gene ends were 1 base for V and 7 bases for J; bases not matched to a gene: 4. CDR3 sequence: CASSLGIAGGNEQFF. The CDR3 DNA follows: TGTGCCAGCAGCTTAGGGATAGCGGGAGGAAATGAGCAGTTCTTC.

In its sample, this clonotype was seen a few times. The V gene is TRBV28, the J gene TRBJ1-5; TRBD1 might be the D (6 bases). This CDR3 is 19 amino acids long. Trimming took 3 bases from V and 3 from J, leaving 24 bases between them. Germline lookup yields CDR1 MDHEN and CDR2 SYDVKM. This CDR3 is CASSFGPFTGRWDNQPQHF. The CDR3 DNA is TGTGCCAGCAGTTTCGGTCCTTTCACAGGGCGCTGGGACAATCAGCCCCAGCATTTT.

A few counts support this clonotype. The chain combines TRBV20-1 with TRBJ1-3; D may be TRBD1 (5 bases). The length of the CDR3 is 15 residues. The V end was cut by 3 bases, the J end by 4 bases, with 16 bases between. Per the germline V gene, CDR1 is DFQATT and CDR2 is SNEGSKA (reference sequence). The chain's CDR3 is CSASLGPYGGNTIYF. CDR3 coding DNA: TGCAGTGCTAGTCTGGGGCCCTATGGGGGAAACACCATATATTTT.

In DNA form, the CDR3 reads TGCAGTGCTAGAGATCCTCGACGGACATCTTCCTACGAGCAGTACTTC. Translation: CSARDPRRTSSYEQYF. The chain employs TRBV20-1 and TRBJ2-7; D may be TRBD1 (5 bases). V was shortened by 0 bases and J by 1 base, with 16 bases between the two germline ends. The CDR3 is made up of 16 amino acids. Germline V lookup: CDR1 DFQATT, CDR2 SNEGSKA (reference sequence).

The chain uses TRBV7-2 and TRBJ2-7; D assignment may be TRBD1 or TRBD2 (5 bases each). Between the trimmed V and J ends, which lost 2 bases and 0 bases, there was a span of 11 bases. The length of the CDR3 is 15 residues. CDR1 and CDR2 (germline): SGHTA, FQGNSA. CDR3 nucleotides: TGTGCCAGCAGCTTACGGGACGGCGTCTCCTACGAGCAGTACTTC. Protein product: CASSLRDGVSYEQYF.

This clonotype was seen a few times. The chain recombines TRBV7-2 with TRBJ2-7; TRBD2 is a possible D gene (5 bases). The V end was cut by 2 bases, the J end by 0 bases, with 8 bases between. Looked up from germline, CDR1 is SGHTA and CDR2 is FQGNSA. The CDR3 covers 14 residues. The CDR3 reads CASSLRLFSYEQYF. The CDR3, as DNA: TGTGCCAGCAGCTTAAGACTATTCTCCTACGAGCAGTACTTC.

This chain joins TRBV12-3 or TRBV12-4 and TRBJ2-1; 12 bases map to TRBD2. The junction had 5 bases not matched to a gene; V was cut back by 5 bases and J by 6 bases. CDR3 length: 15 residues. CDR3: CASSPSGRAVNEQFF. DNA of the CDR3: TGTGCCAGCAGTCCTAGCGGGAGGGCCGTCAATGAGCAGTTCTTC.

The table lists this clonotype with a few counts. J is TRBJ2-1 and V is TRBV6-5; 9 nucleotides agree with TRBD1. CDR1 is MNHEY and CDR2 is SVGAGI in the germline V gene. This CDR3 has 16 amino acids. Trimming cost V 0 bases and J 0 bases; bases outside gene matches: 0. Here the CDR3 DNA reads TGTGCCAGCAGTTACTCGGACAGGGGCTCCTACAATGAGCAGTTCTTC. The encoded protein is CASSYSDRGSYNEQFF.

This sequence joins TRBV5-1 and TRBJ2-3; D is unclear. The CDR3 runs to 12 residues. The germline CDR1 and CDR2 sequences are SGHRS and YFSETQ. Trimming took off 4 bases at V and 4 bases at J, with 7 bases between the two ends. The DNA for the CDR3 is TGCGCCAGCAGCAAGCTTCCAGATACGCAGTATTTT. Translating it yields CASSKLPDTQYF. Variable domain in full (rest from reference TRBV5-1 and TRBJ2-3): KAGVTQTPRYLIKTRGQQVTLSCSPISGHRSVSWYQQTPGQGLQFLFEYFSETQRNKGNFPGRFSGRQFSNSRSEMNVSTLELGDSALYLCASSKLPDTQYFGPGTRLTVL.

This clonotype was seen at least ten times. The chain links TRBV20-1 to TRBJ1-5; no firm D call. Germline assignment: CDR1 DFQATT and CDR2 SNEGSKA (reference sequence). The ends were cut back, 6 bases at V and 1 base at J, with 13 bases in the middle. The CDR3 runs to 14 residues. CDR3 amino acids: CSAGDPLSNQPQHF. The CDR3 DNA sequence: TGCAGTGCAGGAGACCCACTGAGCAATCAGCCCCAGCATTTT.

This clonotype occurred a few times. The CDR3 DNA reads as TGCGCCAGCAGCCGTGGATCTGAAGCTTTCTTT. As protein: CASSRGSEAFF. The chain carries TRBV4-1 and TRBJ1-1; D is unclear. There are 11 residues in the CDR3. Trimming pared 4 bases from V and 6 bases from J, leaving 6 bases between. CDR1 and CDR2 from the germline V gene are MGHRA and YSYEKL.

The chain carries TRBV30 and TRBJ2-5; D is undetermined. The germline V gene has CDR1 GTSNPN and CDR2 SVGIG (reference sequence). Trimming pared 3 bases from V and 9 bases from J, leaving 11 bases between. This CDR3 is built from 11 residues. For the CDR3, the DNA is TGTGCCTGGAGCGGATTGTGGGCCCAGTACTTC. Its translation: CAWSGLWAQYF. The complete variable domain, with remaining parts taken from reference TRBV30 and TRBJ2-5, reads SQTIHQWPATLVQPVGSPLSLECTVEGTSNPNLYWYRQAAGRGLQLLFYSVGIGQISSEVPQNLSASRPQDRQFILSSKKLLLSDSGFYLCAWSGLWAQYFGPGTRLLVL.

The V call is TRBV28, the J call TRBJ2-4, with TRBD1 as a possible D gene (7 bases). This CDR3 has 15 amino acids. V dropped 11 bases and J dropped 0 bases, with 17 bases sitting between them. Germline V CDR1 and CDR2: MDHEN, SYDVKM. As DNA, the CDR3 is TGTGCCTGTTCAGGGGGGCGCAAAGCCAAAAACATTCAGTACTTC. Protein sequence: CACSGGRKAKNIQYF.

The rearrangement joins TRBV11-1 to TRBJ2-3; 8 nucleotides align to TRBD1. The germline gives CDR1 SGHAT, CDR2 FQDESV (reference sequence). The CDR3 covers 13 residues. With V trimmed by 4 bases and J by 4 bases, 1 base remained unmatched. Written as DNA, the CDR3 is TGTGCCAGCAGCTCACAGGGGGCAGATACGCAGTATTTT. Encoded protein: CASSSQGADTQYF.